Below are 21 T cell receptor beta chains sequenced from a single sample in a study. One entry per CDR3 protein results from TCRdb running MiXCR on the RT-PCR reads. This table holds 550,000 to 750,000 distinct CDR3 sequences, 14% found once. Material: memory CD4+ T cells from blood. Every receptor here comes from a female donor in good health, serving as a healthy control.

This clonotype has a handful of counts. The CDR3 region is CASSLVGTYTDTQYF. In DNA form, the CDR3 reads TGTGCCAGCAGCTTAGTTGGGACGTACACAGATACGCAGTATTTT. The chain employs TRBV7-2 and TRBJ2-3; D tentatively reads TRBD1 or TRBD2 (5 bases each). In germline, CDR1 is SGHTA, CDR2 FQGNSA. Trimming left V 1 base short and J 2 bases short, with 10 bases between. The CDR3 is made up of 15 amino acids.

This clonotype has at least ten counts. This chain joins TRBV29-1 and TRBJ2-2; 7 bases are shared with TRBD2. The CDR3 is 14 amino acids. With 6 bases clipped from V and 2 bases from J, the junction kept 6 bases outside the gene matches. CDR1 and CDR2 from the germline V gene are SQVTM and ANQGSEA. In nucleotides, the CDR3 is TGCAGCGTCGCCGGGACTACTAACACCGGGGAGCTGTTTTTT. Residues: CSVAGTTNTGELFF.

This clonotype was observed a handful of times. The CDR3: CASSYSFRARNTEAFF. CDR3 nucleotide sequence: TGTGCCAGCAGTTACTCGTTCAGGGCCCGGAACACTGAAGCTTTCTTT. The chain recombines TRBV6-5 with TRBJ1-1; the D gene is possibly TRBD1 (5 bases). This CDR3 is 16 amino acids long. Trimming removed 0 bases from V and 1 base from J, with 12 bases in between. The germline gives CDR1 MNHEY, CDR2 SVGAGI.

This clonotype was counted ten times or more. V usage is TRBV29-1 and J usage is TRBJ2-1; D uncertain. Germline lookup yields CDR1 SQVTM and CDR2 ANQGSEA. CDR3 length: 14 residues. Trimming left V 7 bases short and J 0 bases short, with 13 bases between. The CDR3 here is CSGGRTSSYNEQFF. The DNA for the CDR3 is TGCAGCGGCGGACGGACGAGCTCCTACAATGAGCAGTTCTTC.

The chain recombines TRBV5-1 with TRBJ2-3, with a tentative D call TRBD2 (6 bases). Trimming shortened V by 3 bases and J by 0 bases, and 17 bases separated the two germline ends. Germline assignment: CDR1 SGHRS and CDR2 YFSETQ. The CDR3 length is 17 residues. The CDR3 loop is CASSSDASASSTDTQYF. DNA for the CDR3: TGCGCCAGCAGCTCGGACGCTAGCGCCTCTAGCACAGATACGCAGTATTTT. Based on the CDR3 plus reference TRBV5-1 and TRBJ2-3, the full variable domain is KAGVTQTPRYLIKTRGQQVTLSCSPISGHRSVSWYQQTPGQGLQFLFEYFSETQRNKGNFPGRFSGRQFSNSRSEMNVSTLELGDSALYLCASSSDASASSTDTQYFGPGTRLTVL.

This clonotype was counted many times. This sequence joins TRBV5-1 and TRBJ2-2; D ambiguous. V lost 4 bases and J 3 bases, leaving 10 bases between the germline ends. Looked up from germline, CDR1 is SGHRS and CDR2 is YFSETQ. The CDR3 totals 14 residues. The CDR3 coding sequence is TGCGCCAGCAGCCTGCCCTTAGACACCGGGGAGCTGTTTTTT. Translated, it gives CASSLPLDTGELFF.

This clonotype was detected many times. The chain couples TRBV20-1 to TRBJ1-2; unclear D gene. V gave up 0 bases and J gave up 2 bases, with 7 bases separating them. The CDR3 consists of 13 residues. The germline V gene has CDR1 DFQATT and CDR2 SNEGSKA (reference sequence). CDR3 nucleotide sequence: TGCAGTGCTAGAGAGGAGGCGAACTATGGCTACACCTTC. This encodes CSAREEANYGYTF.

In its sample, this clonotype was seen many times. This rearrangement joins TRBV5-1 to TRBJ2-3; D gene uncertain. Deletions cut 4 bases from V and 2 bases from J, with 8 bases between. Germline CDR1 SGHRS, CDR2 YFSETQ. This CDR3 has 13 residues. As DNA, the CDR3 is TGCGCCAGCAGCGATCCCCACACAGATACGCAGTATTTT. Its protein product is CASSDPHTDTQYF. The full variable domain, rest sourced from reference TRBV5-1 and TRBJ2-3, is KAGVTQTPRYLIKTRGQQVTLSCSPISGHRSVSWYQQTPGQGLQFLFEYFSETQRNKGNFPGRFSGRQFSNSRSEMNVSTLELGDSALYLCASSDPHTDTQYFGPGTRLTVL.

This clonotype turned up a few times. The V call is TRBV6-5, the J call TRBJ2-5; 7 bases fit TRBD2. Germline values: CDR1 MNHEY, CDR2 SVGAGI. This CDR3 has 16 residues. V trimming: 2 bases; J trimming: 5 bases; junction bases outside the gene matches: 11. CDR3 amino acids: CASSYHSAGDSETQYF. CDR3 nucleotide sequence: TGTGCCAGCAGTTACCATTCGGCGGGAGATAGTGAGACCCAGTACTTC.

This clonotype occurred a few times. The chain couples TRBV5-1 to TRBJ2-5; the D call may be TRBD1 or TRBD2 (5 bases each). Trimming left V 4 bases short and J 5 bases short, with 15 bases between. Per the germline V gene, CDR1 is SGHRS and CDR2 is YFSETQ. The CDR3 is 14 amino acids. Written as DNA, the CDR3 is TGCGCCAGCAGCCCGACAGACCGCGGGGAGACCCAGTACTTC. Its protein product is CASSPTDRGETQYF.

This clonotype has only a few counts. This chain's CDR3 is CASSFGRAPSYEQYF. The CDR3, as DNA: TGTGCCAGCAGCTTTGGGCGGGCCCCCTCCTACGAGCAGTACTTC. The chain recombines TRBV7-2 with TRBJ2-7, with a tentative D call TRBD2 (5 bases). The CDR3 runs to 15 residues. Trimming left V 3 bases short and J 0 bases short, with 12 bases between. The germline V gene encodes CDR1 SGHTA and CDR2 FQGNSA.

The sample holds a few counts of this clonotype. The J gene is TRBJ2-2, the V gene TRBV25-1; 12 bases match TRBD2. After removal of 2 bases from V and 7 bases from J, the junction contained 14 bases not matched to a gene. This CDR3 has 19 residues. Germline CDR1 is MGHDK and CDR2 is SYGVNS. The CDR3 DNA is TGTGCCAGCAGTGAAGGTGTGGCTAGCGGGAGGGCCCGTCGCGGGGAGCTGTTTTTT. This encodes CASSEGVASGRARRGELFF.

Only a few counts were recorded for this clonotype. This chain connects TRBV12-3 or TRBV12-4 to TRBJ2-1, with TRBD2 identical over 7 bases. The CDR3 runs to 15 residues. With V trimmed by 6 bases and J by 7 bases, 12 bases remained unmatched. The CDR3 sequence: CASRTLAPRGNEQFF. As DNA, the CDR3 is TGTGCCAGCAGGACACTAGCGCCCCGAGGGAATGAGCAGTTCTTC.

The CDR3, as DNA: TGTGCCAGCCAGGCGGGAGGGCACTACAATGAGCAGTTCTTC. Protein product: CASQAGGHYNEQFF. This chain uses TRBV6-1 with TRBJ2-1; the match to TRBD2 covers 9 bases. The CDR3 contains 14 residues. V shed 8 bases, J shed 3 bases, and the junction held 5 bases outside the gene matches. Germline V lookup: CDR1 MNHNS, CDR2 SASEGT.

This clonotype has a handful of counts. The CDR3 bases are TGTGCCAGCTCACCACTCGCAGGTCTCGGGTCCAAAAACATTCAGTACTTC. This encodes CASSPLAGLGSKNIQYF. The chain combines TRBV18 with TRBJ2-4; D uncertain. V lost 1 base and J lost 2, with 15 bases in between. Germline CDR1 KGHSH, CDR2 LQKENI. The CDR3 is 17 residues long.

About this clonotype itself: A read error may explain this, as a much larger clone is one base away. The chain recombines TRBV10-3 with TRBJ2-7; tentatively, D is TRBD2 (5 bases). There are 13 residues in the CDR3. The germline V gene has CDR1 ENHRY and CDR2 SYGVKD. The CDR3: CVISEAGENEQYF. The CDR3 DNA is TGTGTCATCAGTGAGGCGGGTGAAAACGAGCAGTACTTC.

V gene TRBV30 combines with J gene TRBJ1-1; TRBD1 aligns across 9 bases. Looked up from germline, CDR1 is GTSNPN and CDR2 is SVGIG (reference sequence). The CDR3 loop spans 19 amino acids. V shed 3 bases and J 3 bases; nucleotides not matched to a gene: 20. The CDR3: CAWSLTPTNRGLDDTEAFF. CDR3 in DNA: TGTGCCTGGAGCTTAACTCCAACAAACAGGGGGCTTGATGACACTGAAGCTTTCTTT.

The V and J genes are TRBV7-2 and TRBJ2-6; no clear D. The CDR3 is 18 amino acids. The V gene lost 4 bases and the J gene lost 0 bases, with 16 bases spanning the gap. Germline V lookup: CDR1 SGHTA, CDR2 FQGNSA. CDR3 residues: CASSSTSYLSSGANVLTF. The CDR3, as DNA: TGTGCCAGCAGCTCAACGTCTTACTTGAGCTCTGGGGCCAACGTCCTGACTTTC.

This clonotype was observed a handful of times. This chain links TRBV6-5 with TRBJ2-2; D gene ambiguous. Trimming stripped 6 bases from V and 7 bases from J, with 18 bases between. Germline lookup yields CDR1 MNHEY and CDR2 SVGAGI. The CDR3 has 15 amino acids. This CDR3 reads CASRETEAGSGELFF. In nucleotides, the CDR3 is TGTGCCAGCAGGGAAACAGAGGCAGGCAGCGGGGAGCTGTTTTTT.

This clonotype has more than one count but fewer than ten. The chain carries TRBV7-8 and TRBJ1-5; D is possibly TRBD1 (6 bases). Between the trimmed V and J ends, which lost 6 bases and 0 bases, there was a span of 18 bases. The CDR3 runs 17 residues. From germline, CDR1 is SGHVS and CDR2 FQNEAQ. The CDR3 protein is CASRSGGGRYSNQPQHF. The DNA of the CDR3 is TGTGCCAGCAGATCTGGGGGGGGCCGATATAGCAATCAGCCCCAGCATTTT.

The V and J genes are TRBV9 and TRBJ2-1; D is perhaps TRBD2 (5 bases). CDR1 SGDLS and CDR2 YYNGEE come from the germline V gene. Trimming left V 3 bases short and J 6 bases short, with 13 bases between. The CDR3 consists of 14 residues. The chain's CDR3 is CASSGVVGGNEQFF. In DNA, the CDR3 is TGTGCCAGCAGCGGTGTTGTTGGAGGCAATGAGCAGTTCTTC.